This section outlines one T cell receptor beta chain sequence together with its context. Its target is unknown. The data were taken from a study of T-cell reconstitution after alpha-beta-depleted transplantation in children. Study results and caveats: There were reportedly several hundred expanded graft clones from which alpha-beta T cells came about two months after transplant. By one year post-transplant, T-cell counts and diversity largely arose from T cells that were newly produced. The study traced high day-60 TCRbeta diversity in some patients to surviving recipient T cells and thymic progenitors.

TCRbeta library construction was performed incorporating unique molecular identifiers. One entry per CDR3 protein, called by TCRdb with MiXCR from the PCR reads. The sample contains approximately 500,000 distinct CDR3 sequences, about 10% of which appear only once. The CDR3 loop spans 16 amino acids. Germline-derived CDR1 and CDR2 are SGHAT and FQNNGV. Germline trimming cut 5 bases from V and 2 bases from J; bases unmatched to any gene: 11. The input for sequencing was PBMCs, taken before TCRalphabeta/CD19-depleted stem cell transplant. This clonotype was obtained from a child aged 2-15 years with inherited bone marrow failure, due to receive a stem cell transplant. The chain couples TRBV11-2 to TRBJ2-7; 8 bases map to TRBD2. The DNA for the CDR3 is TGTGCCAGCAGCAATCTCCGGGGGGGAGTCCCCTACGAGCAGTACTTC. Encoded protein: CASSNLRGGVPYEQYF.